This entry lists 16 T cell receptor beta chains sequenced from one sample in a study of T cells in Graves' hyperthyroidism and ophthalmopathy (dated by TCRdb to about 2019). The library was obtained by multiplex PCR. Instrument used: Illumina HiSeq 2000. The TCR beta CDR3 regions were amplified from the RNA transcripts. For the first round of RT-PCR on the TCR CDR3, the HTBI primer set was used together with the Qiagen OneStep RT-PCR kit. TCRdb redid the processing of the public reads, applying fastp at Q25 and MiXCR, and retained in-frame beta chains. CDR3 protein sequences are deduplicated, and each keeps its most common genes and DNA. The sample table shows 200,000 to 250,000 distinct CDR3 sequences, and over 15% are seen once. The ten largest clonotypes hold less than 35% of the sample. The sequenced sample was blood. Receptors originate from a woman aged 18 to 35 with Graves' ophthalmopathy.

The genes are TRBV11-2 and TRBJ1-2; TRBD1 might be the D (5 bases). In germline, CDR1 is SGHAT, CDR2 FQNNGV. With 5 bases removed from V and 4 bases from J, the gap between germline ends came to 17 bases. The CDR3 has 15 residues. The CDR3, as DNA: TGTGCCAGCAGCGCCCCCGGGACGCCGGGCTATGGCTACACCTTC. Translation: CASSAPGTPGYGYTF.

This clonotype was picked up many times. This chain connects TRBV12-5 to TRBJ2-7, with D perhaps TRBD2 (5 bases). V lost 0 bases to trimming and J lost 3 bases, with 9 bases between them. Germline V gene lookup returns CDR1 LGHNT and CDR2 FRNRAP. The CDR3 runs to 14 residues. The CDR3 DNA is TGTGCTAGTGGTTTGGTACGGGGATACTACGAGCAGTACTTC. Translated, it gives CASGLVRGYYEQYF.

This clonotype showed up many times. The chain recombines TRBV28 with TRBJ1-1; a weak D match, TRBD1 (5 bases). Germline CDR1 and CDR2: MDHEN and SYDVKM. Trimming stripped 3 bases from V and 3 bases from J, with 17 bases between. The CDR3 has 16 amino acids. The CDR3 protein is CASSFRLWQGDTEAFF. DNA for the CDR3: TGTGCCAGCAGTTTCCGATTGTGGCAGGGAGACACTGAAGCTTTCTTT.

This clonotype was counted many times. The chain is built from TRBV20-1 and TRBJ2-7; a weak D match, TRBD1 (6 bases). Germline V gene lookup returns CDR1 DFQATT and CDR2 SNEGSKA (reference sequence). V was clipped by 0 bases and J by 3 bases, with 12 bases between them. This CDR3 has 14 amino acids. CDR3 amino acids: CSARDPRGDYEQYF. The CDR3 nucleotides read TGCAGTGCTAGAGATCCCAGGGGTGACTACGAGCAGTACTTC.

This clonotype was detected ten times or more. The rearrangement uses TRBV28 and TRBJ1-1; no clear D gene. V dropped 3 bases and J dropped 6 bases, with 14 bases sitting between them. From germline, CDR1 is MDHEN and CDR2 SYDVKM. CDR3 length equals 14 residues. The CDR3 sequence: CASSLRNVASEAFF. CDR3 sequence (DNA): TGTGCCAGCAGTTTGAGGAACGTAGCGTCTGAAGCTTTCTTT.

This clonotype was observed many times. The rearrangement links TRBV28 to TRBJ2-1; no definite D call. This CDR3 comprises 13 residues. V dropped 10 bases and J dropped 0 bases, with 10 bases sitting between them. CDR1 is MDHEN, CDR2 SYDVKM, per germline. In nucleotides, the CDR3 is TGTGCCACCTTGTTCGGCTCCTACAATGAGCAGTTCTTC. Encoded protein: CATLFGSYNEQFF.

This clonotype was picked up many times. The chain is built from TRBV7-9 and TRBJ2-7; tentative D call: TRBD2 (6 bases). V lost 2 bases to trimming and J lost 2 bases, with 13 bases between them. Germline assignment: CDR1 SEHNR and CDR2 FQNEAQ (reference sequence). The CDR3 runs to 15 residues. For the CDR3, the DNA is TGTGCCAGCAGCTTAATGGCGGGACCTGCCTACGAGCAGTACTTC. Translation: CASSLMAGPAYEQYF.

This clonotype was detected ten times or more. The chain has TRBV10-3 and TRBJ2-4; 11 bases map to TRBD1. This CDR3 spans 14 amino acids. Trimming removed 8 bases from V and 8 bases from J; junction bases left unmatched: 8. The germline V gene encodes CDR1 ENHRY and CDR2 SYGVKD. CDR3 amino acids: CAISRDRGLDIQYF. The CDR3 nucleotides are TGTGCCATCTCTCGGGACAGGGGGTTGGACATTCAGTACTTC.

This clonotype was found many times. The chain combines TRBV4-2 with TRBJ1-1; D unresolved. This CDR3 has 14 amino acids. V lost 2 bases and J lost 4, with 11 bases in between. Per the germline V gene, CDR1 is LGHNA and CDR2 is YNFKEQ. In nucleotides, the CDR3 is TGTGCCAGCAGCCAACCGACACCCATCACTGAAGCTTTCTTT. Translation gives CASSQPTPITEAFF.

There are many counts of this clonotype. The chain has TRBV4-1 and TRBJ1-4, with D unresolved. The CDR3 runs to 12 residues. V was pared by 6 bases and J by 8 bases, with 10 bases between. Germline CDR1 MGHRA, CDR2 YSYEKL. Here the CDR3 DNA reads TGCGCCAGCAGTCAGATAGGCGAAAAACTGTTTTTT. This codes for CASSQIGEKLFF.

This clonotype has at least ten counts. DNA for the CDR3: TGTGCCAGCAGCCAAGTGAGAGGCGGTGAAAAACTGTTTTTT. This translates into CASSQVRGGEKLFF. This chain links TRBV14 with TRBJ1-4; D is uncertain. With 1 base removed from V and 7 bases from J, the gap between germline ends came to 10 bases. Germline V gene lookup returns CDR1 SGHDN and CDR2 FVKESK. This CDR3 contains 14 residues.

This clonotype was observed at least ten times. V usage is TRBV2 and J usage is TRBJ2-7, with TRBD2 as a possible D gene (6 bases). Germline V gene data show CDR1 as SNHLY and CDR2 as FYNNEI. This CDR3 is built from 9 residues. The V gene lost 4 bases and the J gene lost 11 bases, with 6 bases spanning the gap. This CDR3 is CASSGGEYF. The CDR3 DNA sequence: TGTGCCAGCAGTGGGGGGGAGTACTTC.

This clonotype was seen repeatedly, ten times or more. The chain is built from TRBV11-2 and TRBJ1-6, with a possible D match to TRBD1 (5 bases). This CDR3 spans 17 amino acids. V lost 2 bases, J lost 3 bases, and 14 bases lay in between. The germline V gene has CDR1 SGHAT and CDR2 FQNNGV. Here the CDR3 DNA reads TGTGCCAGCAGCTTAAAATCAGGGATGGGCTATAATTCACCCCTCCACTTT. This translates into CASSLKSGMGYNSPLHF.

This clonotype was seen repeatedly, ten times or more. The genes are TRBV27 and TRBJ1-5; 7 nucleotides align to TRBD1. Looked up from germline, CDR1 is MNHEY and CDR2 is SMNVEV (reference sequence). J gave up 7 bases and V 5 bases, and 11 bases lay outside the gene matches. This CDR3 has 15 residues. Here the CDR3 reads CASSPRDARGQPQHF. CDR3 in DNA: TGTGCCAGCAGTCCCCGGGATGCCAGGGGGCAGCCCCAGCATTTT.

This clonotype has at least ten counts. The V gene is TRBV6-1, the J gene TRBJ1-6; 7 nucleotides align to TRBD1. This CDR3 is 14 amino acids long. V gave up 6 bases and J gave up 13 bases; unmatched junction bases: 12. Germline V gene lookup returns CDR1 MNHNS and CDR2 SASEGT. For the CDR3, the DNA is TGTGCCAGCAGCACCTGGGGACAGCCTCTCCCCCTCCACTTT. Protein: CASSTWGQPLPLHF.

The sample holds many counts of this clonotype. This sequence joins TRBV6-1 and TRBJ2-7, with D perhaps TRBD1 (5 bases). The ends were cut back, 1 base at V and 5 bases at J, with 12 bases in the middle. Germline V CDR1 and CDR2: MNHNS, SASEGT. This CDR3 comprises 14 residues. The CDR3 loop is CASSEGSGWNEQYF. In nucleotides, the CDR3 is TGTGCCAGCAGTGAAGGATCAGGGTGGAACGAGCAGTACTTC.